This TCR beta chain was sequenced for a study of cytomegalovirus exposure and HLA in healthy donors. Turning to the study itself: From HLA-typed donors, an early data release held roughly 89 million unique TCRs.

CDR3 length: 15 amino acids. After removal of 3 bases from V and 6 bases from J, the junction contained 7 bases not matched to a gene. The germline V gene encodes CDR1 MNHEY and CDR2 SVGAGI. Primers: 60 Vbeta forward and 13 Jbeta reverse. The table came from immunoSEQ multiplex PCR; TCRdb's copy has only in-frame clones and leaves some out. The sample consists of some 140,000 clones, approximately 90% of them appearing once. The sequenced material came from PBMCs. This TCR was recovered from a woman aged 25 to 39 in good health and CMV-seronegative. The V and J genes are TRBV6-5 and TRBJ2-7; 11 bases match TRBD2. CDR3 amino acids: CASSYSGGAWSEQYF. As DNA, the CDR3 is TGTGCCAGCAGTTATAGCGGGGGGGCCTGGTCCGAGCAGTACTTC.